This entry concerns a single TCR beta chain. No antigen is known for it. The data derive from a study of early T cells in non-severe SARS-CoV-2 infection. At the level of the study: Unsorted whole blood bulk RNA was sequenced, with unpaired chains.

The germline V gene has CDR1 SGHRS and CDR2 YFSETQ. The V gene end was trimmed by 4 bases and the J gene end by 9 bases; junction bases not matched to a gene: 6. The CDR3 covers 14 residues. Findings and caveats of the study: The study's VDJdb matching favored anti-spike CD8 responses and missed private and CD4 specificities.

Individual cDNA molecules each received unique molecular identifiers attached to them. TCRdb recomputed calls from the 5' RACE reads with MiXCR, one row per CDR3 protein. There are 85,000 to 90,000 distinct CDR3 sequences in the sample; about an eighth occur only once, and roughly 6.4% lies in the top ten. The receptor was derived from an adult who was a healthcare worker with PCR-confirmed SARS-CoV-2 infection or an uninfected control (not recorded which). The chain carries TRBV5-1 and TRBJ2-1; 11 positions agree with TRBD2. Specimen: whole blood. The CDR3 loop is CASSAGTSGGEQFF. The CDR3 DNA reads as TGCGCCAGCAGCGCCGGGACTAGCGGAGGTGAGCAGTTCTTC.